This TCR beta chain was identified in a study of a mutant IDH1 vaccine in newly diagnosed glioma. Study as a whole: Sex among treated patients split about 60% male, roughly 38% female; mean age was roughly 40 years.

This clone was detected only once. Time point denoted: baseline, week 1 (first vaccination visit). As to treatment: pre-vaccination baseline after standard-of-care therapy. The data were produced by immunoSEQ multiplex PCR, yet TCRdb's version contains in-frame clones alone and is incomplete. Found here are about 88,000 clones, around 80% of them singletons; the top ten hold around 5.2%. Here the sequenced sample was PBMCs, taken from a glioma patient treated with radiotherapy, temozolomide or both. This receptor was taken from a man in his forties with glioma. Some clones in this sample may be carry-over from other donors' samples.

In DNA, the CDR3 is TGTGCCAGCAGCTTGGCGCTTGCGGGTGGAGAGACCCAGTACTTC. The encoded protein is CASSLALAGGETQYF. The rearrangement joins TRBV5-5 to TRBJ2-5; maybe TRBD2 (5 bases). The CDR3 consists of 15 residues. V dropped 0 bases and J dropped 4 bases, with 13 bases sitting between them. Germline V gene lookup returns CDR1 SGHKS and CDR2 YYEKEE (reference sequence). The full variable domain, its missing parts supplied by reference TRBV5-5 and TRBJ2-5, is DAGVTQSPTHLIKTRGQQVTLRCSPISGHKSVSWYQQVLGQGPQFIFQYYEKEERGRGNFPDRFSARQFPNYSSELNVNALLLGDSALYLCASSLALAGGETQYFGPGTRLLVL.